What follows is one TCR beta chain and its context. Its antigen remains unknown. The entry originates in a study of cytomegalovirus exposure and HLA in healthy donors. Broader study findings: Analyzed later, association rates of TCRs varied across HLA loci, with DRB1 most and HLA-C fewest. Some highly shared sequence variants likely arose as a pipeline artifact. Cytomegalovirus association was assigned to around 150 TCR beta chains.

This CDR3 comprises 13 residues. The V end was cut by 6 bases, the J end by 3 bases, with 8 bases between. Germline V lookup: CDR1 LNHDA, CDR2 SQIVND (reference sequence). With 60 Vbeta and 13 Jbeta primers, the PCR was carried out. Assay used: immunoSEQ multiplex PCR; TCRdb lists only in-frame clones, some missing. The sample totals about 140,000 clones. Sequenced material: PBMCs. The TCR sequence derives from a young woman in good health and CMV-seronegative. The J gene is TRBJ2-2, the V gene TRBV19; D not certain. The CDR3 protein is CASSTKYTGELFF. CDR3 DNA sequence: TGTGCCAGTAGCACAAAGTACACCGGGGAGCTGTTTTTT. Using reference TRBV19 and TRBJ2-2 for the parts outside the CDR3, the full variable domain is DGGITQSPKYLFRKEGQNVTLSCEQNLNHDAMYWYRQDPGQGLRLIYYSQIVNDFQKGDIAEGYSVSREKKESFPLTVTSAQKNPTAFYLCASSTKYTGELFFGEGSRLTVL.